The T cell receptor (beta chain) under discussion was sequenced for a study of T cells in Graves' hyperthyroidism and ophthalmopathy. Study findings and constraints: Also found in blood were most expanded thyroid clonotypes above 0.001. Ophthalmopathy was predicted by the model a median of approximately six months ahead of onset.

Amplification targeted TCR beta CDR3 regions from RNA transcripts. Initially, a first-round RT-PCR of the TCR CDR3 employed the HTBI primer set. TCRdb re-called the multiplex PCR reads with MiXCR, one entry per CDR3 protein. The sample contains about 570,000 distinct CDR3 sequences, more than 45% of which appear only once. Patients were excluded because of uncontrolled infection, other autoimmune disease, pregnancy or lactation. Diagnoses used clinical symptoms, serum thyroxine and TRAb, thyroid ultrasound and orbital computed tomography. This CDR3 region has 15 residues. Germline loops: CDR1 SGHNT, CDR2 YYREEE (reference sequence). V shed 3 bases and J 5 bases; nucleotides not matched to a gene: 9. Concerning this clonotype: As yet, its antigen is unknown.

Source material: peripheral blood or thyroid tissue (not recorded which). This TCR was sampled from an adult woman with Graves' disease, either hyperthyroidism or ophthalmopathy (not recorded which). The genes are TRBV5-4 and TRBJ2-5; 8 bases line up with TRBD2. The CDR3 sequence is CASSSLAGTVETQYF. The CDR3 coding sequence is TGTGCCAGCAGCTCATTAGCGGGGACTGTCGAGACCCAGTACTTC.